This TCR beta chain was observed in a study of siplizumab effects on memory and regulatory T cells. The assay looked at around 100,000 TCR templates in each sample. Generated by immunoSEQ multiplex PCR, the TCRdb table keeps only in-frame clones and is missing some. The sample lists fewer than 70,000 clones; approximately 88% were seen once. V shed 6 bases and J shed 8 bases, with 22 bases lying between them. CDR1 KGHSH and CDR2 LQKENI come from the germline V gene. The CDR3 length is 15 residues. The chain joins TRBV18 to TRBJ1-2; TRBD1 is a possible D gene (6 bases). This clonotype was sampled from a human donor in good health. Sequenced input: Tregs sorted from blood. CDR3 nucleotide sequence: TGTGCCAGCTCCCACGGCTCAGGGGATTCTCAAGGCTACACCTTC. Protein: CASSHGSGDSQGYTF. The whole variable domain, remainder taken from reference TRBV18 and TRBJ1-2, is NAGVMQNPRHLVRRRGQEARLRCSPMKGHSHVYWYRQLPEEGLKFMVYLQKENIIDESGMPKERFSAEFPKEGPSILRIQQVVRGDSAAYFCASSHGSGDSQGYTFGSGTRLTVV.